This TCR beta chain stems from a study of control samples from healthy donors and cancer patients (dated by TCRdb to about 2020). The germline V gene yields SNHLY for CDR1 and FYNNEI for CDR2. From the cysteine through the phenylalanine, the CDR3 covers 13 amino acids. Of all the DNA, just the CDR3 is kept, 39 bases in frame from base 1. V ends up 7 bases short and J 11 bases short, with an unmatched junction base count of 4. The library relied on the immunoSEQ multiplex PCR assay. TCRdb obtained this table from immuneACCESS and retained in-frame rearrangements with V and J assigned. These tables miss some clones; where compared with another copy, unresolved V genes account for less than half of the shortfall, and the remainder is unexplained. The sample table lists 180,000 or so clones, about nine tenths of them with a count of one. The ten most abundant clones make up 1.5% of the sample. As regards this clone: Its antigen has not been determined. Within one base of it there is no much larger clone, and no base qualities were kept.

Sequenced sample: blood. The TCR originated in a woman aged 25 to 39 in good health. The sequence links TRBV2 to TRBJ2-3; a stretch of 15 junction bases matches TRBD2. The CDR3 in this case is CASTGTSGGLQYF. The nucleotides are TGTGCCAGCACGGGGACTAGCGGGGGGTTGCAGTATTTT.